The next 29 T cell receptor beta chains were all read from a single sample in a study of shared clonotypes between healthy human individuals. CD45RO-negative cells were positively selected for CCR7, leaving out terminally differentiated effector memory CD45RA+ cells. Sequencing was performed with immunoSEQ multiplex PCR; in TCRdb, only in-frame clones are kept and a portion is missing. Here the sample spans 2 million or so clones, over 85% being singletons. Sequencing was performed on naive CD8+ T cells sorted from blood. Receptors were obtained from a man between 18 and 29 years old in good health.

V usage is TRBV5-4 and J usage is TRBJ2-3, with no clear D. The germline CDR1 and CDR2 sequences are SGHNT and YYREEE (reference sequence). V was pared by 7 bases and J by 0 bases, with 3 bases between. The CDR3 runs to 11 residues. The CDR3 is CASVSTDTQYF. CDR3 DNA: TGTGCCAGCGTCAGCACAGATACGCAGTATTTT.

The chain links TRBV14 to TRBJ2-3; D gene ambiguous. The CDR3 consists of 16 residues. The germline V gene encodes CDR1 SGHDN and CDR2 FVKESK. Trimming left V 1 base short and J 2 bases short, with 13 bases between. The DNA of the CDR3 is TGTGCCAGCAGCCAAGGCGCTTCCCGATACACAGATACGCAGTATTTT. This translates into CASSQGASRYTDTQYF.

A single count supports this clone. The chain joins TRBV14 to TRBJ2-7; 8 bases fit TRBD1. V lost 1 base to trimming and J lost 6 bases; unmatched junction nucleotides: 11. Germline CDR1 is SGHDN and CDR2 is FVKESK. This CDR3 is 16 amino acids long. The CDR3 loop reads CASSQATGTGDFEQYF. The CDR3, as DNA: TGTGCCAGCAGCCAAGCGACCGGGACAGGAGATTTCGAGCAGTACTTC.

This chain links TRBV5-1 with TRBJ1-6, with D unclear. The CDR3 is 14 amino acids. Germline V CDR1 and CDR2: SGHRS, YFSETQ. Trimming left V 7 bases short and J 7 bases short, with 15 bases between. CDR3 DNA sequence: TGCGCCAGCCACCTGGGTCACGAAAATTCACCCCTCCACTTT. It codes for CASHLGHENSPLHF.

The chain is built from TRBV9 and TRBJ1-1; D remains unclear. The CDR3 runs 16 residues. V was trimmed by 1 base and J by 1 base, leaving 14 bases between them. Germline V gives CDR1 SGDLS, CDR2 YYNGEE. The CDR3 reads CASSVSGEGGNTEAFF. CDR3 nucleotides: TGTGCCAGCAGCGTATCTGGGGAAGGAGGGAACACTGAAGCTTTCTTT.

This chain connects TRBV5-4 to TRBJ2-3, with D perhaps being TRBD1 or TRBD2 (5 bases each). V was pared by 0 bases and J by 2 bases, with 13 bases between. CDR3 length equals 16 residues. In germline, CDR1 is SGHNT, CDR2 YYREEE (reference sequence). This CDR3 is CASSLDGATSTDTQYF. As DNA, the CDR3 is TGTGCCAGCAGCTTGGACGGGGCCACCTCCACAGATACGCAGTATTTT.

This chain connects TRBV6-5 to TRBJ2-1; TRBD2 agrees at 8 bases. The CDR3 has 15 amino acids. Losses at the gene ends were 6 bases for V and 0 bases for J; bases not matched to a gene: 4. Germline CDR1 MNHEY, CDR2 SVGAGI. CDR3 nucleotides: TGTGCCAGCAGCATCAGCGGGGGCTCCTACAATGAGCAGTTCTTC. This gives the protein CASSISGGSYNEQFF.

The DNA for the CDR3 is TGTGCCAGCAGCTTGGGCCCACGCGAGGAGGGGGCCGGGGAGCTGTTTTTT. It specifies CASSLGPREEGAGELFF. The chain is built from TRBV5-6 and TRBJ2-2; the D call may be TRBD1 or TRBD2 (6 bases each). The germline V and J ends were trimmed by 0 bases and 6 bases, with 18 bases remaining between them. Germline values: CDR1 SGHDT, CDR2 YYEEEE. The CDR3 runs to 17 residues.

The chain couples TRBV27 to TRBJ2-2; D unclear. Germline CDR1 reads MNHEY; CDR2 reads SMNVEV (reference sequence). V was shortened by 5 bases and J by 1 base, with 8 bases between the two germline ends. The CDR3 extends over 14 amino acids. CDR3 bases: TGTGCCAGCAGTCCGTACTTGAACACCGGGGAGCTGTTTTTT. Encoded protein: CASSPYLNTGELFF.

The rearrangement joins TRBV27 to TRBJ2-7; no clear D. CDR1 is MNHEY and CDR2 is SMNVEV in the germline V gene (reference sequence). V was clipped by 2 bases and J by 3 bases, with 11 bases between them. There are 14 residues in the CDR3. This CDR3 is CASSLARWGYEQYF. CDR3 in DNA: TGTGCCAGCAGTTTAGCACGTTGGGGCTACGAGCAGTACTTC.

This chain joins TRBV27 and TRBJ2-7; 9 positions agree with TRBD1. The CDR3 is made up of 16 amino acids. CDR1 and CDR2 (germline): MNHEY, SMNVEV (reference sequence). J lost 2 bases, V lost 5 bases, and 10 bases had no gene match. As DNA, the CDR3 is TGTGCCAGCAGTCACTCTGCTGGGACAGGGCCCTACGAGCAGTACTTC. This sequence encodes CASSHSAGTGPYEQYF.

The chain recombines TRBV4-3 with TRBJ2-1; D may be TRBD1 or TRBD2 (5 bases each). This CDR3 is 15 amino acids long. V was cut by 0 bases and J by 8 bases, with 14 bases left in between. CDR1 is LGHNA, CDR2 YSLEER, per germline. The CDR3 is CASSQDIGASHEQFF. The CDR3, as DNA: TGCGCCAGCAGCCAAGACATCGGGGCGTCGCATGAGCAGTTCTTC.

In this sample, this clone turned up once. The chain recombines TRBV27 with TRBJ1-5; D ambiguous. V was cut by 4 bases and J by 5 bases, with 9 bases left in between. Looked up from germline, CDR1 is MNHEY and CDR2 is SMNVEV (reference sequence). The CDR3 spans 13 residues. DNA for the CDR3: TGTGCCAGCAGTTCTGGTTGGTATCAGCCCCAGCATTTT. Its translation is CASSSGWYQPQHF.

This chain links TRBV4-3 with TRBJ2-7, with TRBD2 identical over 11 bases. Germline CDR1 is LGHNA and CDR2 is YSLEER. This CDR3 is 15 amino acids long. V lost 3 bases, J lost 3 bases, and 4 bases stayed unmatched. CDR3 nucleotides: TGCGCCAGCAGCCAGCTAGCGGGAGGATACTACGAGCAGTACTTC. Translating gives CASSQLAGGYYEQYF.

Written as DNA, the CDR3 is TGTGCCAGCAGCTTAGGTAGCTACTCCTACGAGCAGTACTTC. Protein: CASSLGSYSYEQYF. The genes are TRBV7-2 and TRBJ2-7; D unresolved. CDR3 length: 14 residues. Deletions cut 1 base from V and 0 bases from J, with 7 bases between. Germline V lookup: CDR1 SGHTA, CDR2 FQGNSA.

The chain combines TRBV4-1 with TRBJ2-5; tentatively, D is TRBD1 or TRBD2 (6 bases each). Germline values: CDR1 MGHRA, CDR2 YSYEKL. This CDR3 has 15 residues. V was shortened by 3 bases and J by 10 bases, with 21 bases between the two germline ends. The CDR3 is CASSQVLEGGGGQYF. The DNA for the CDR3 is TGCGCCAGCAGCCAGGTGCTGGAGGGGGGAGGAGGCCAGTACTTC.

The V and J genes are TRBV7-9 and TRBJ2-7; D may be TRBD2 (5 bases). Between the trimmed V and J ends, which lost 5 bases and 7 bases, there was a span of 21 bases. There are 15 residues in the CDR3. In germline, CDR1 is SEHNR, CDR2 FQNEAQ (reference sequence). This chain's CDR3 is CASSESPGVPGEQYF. The CDR3 coding sequence is TGTGCCAGCAGCGAATCACCCGGGGTCCCCGGGGAGCAGTACTTC. Drawing the rest from reference TRBV7-9 and TRBJ2-7, the complete variable domain is DTGVSQNPRHKITKRGQNVTFRCDPISEHNRLYWYRQTLGQGPEFLTYFQNEAQLEKSRLLSDRFSAERPKGSFSTLEIQRTEQGDSAMYLCASSESPGVPGEQYFGPGTRLTVT.

The chain employs TRBV27 and TRBJ2-1; D is unresolved. This CDR3 has 13 amino acids. V lost 0 bases to trimming and J lost 3 bases, with 3 bases between them. Per the germline V gene, CDR1 is MNHEY and CDR2 is SMNVEV (reference sequence). The CDR3 DNA reads as TGTGCCAGCAGTTTATCGGTCTACAATGAGCAGTTCTTC. As protein: CASSLSVYNEQFF.

The CDR3 loop is CASSFGTSGESYNEQFF. CDR3 DNA: TGTGCCAGCAGCTTCGGGACTAGCGGGGAGTCCTACAATGAGCAGTTCTTC. The chain has TRBV11-3 and TRBJ2-1, with 13 positions matching TRBD2. Germline CDR1 and CDR2: SGHNT and YENEEA. This CDR3 contains 17 residues. V lost 3 bases and J lost 1; bases outside the gene matches: 3.

The chain joins TRBV4-3 to TRBJ2-2, with 7 bases matching TRBD2. This CDR3 spans 16 amino acids. Per germline, CDR1 LGHNA and CDR2 YSLEER. V was clipped by 1 base and J by 4 bases; unmatched bases: 6. The CDR3 loop reads CASSQVYGGGTGELFF. The CDR3 DNA reads as TGCGCCAGCAGCCAAGTTTACGGCGGGGGCACCGGGGAGCTGTTTTTT.

V and J are TRBV19 and TRBJ2-7; D not certain. Per germline, CDR1 LNHDA and CDR2 SQIVND (reference sequence). V lost 1 base to trimming and J lost 0 bases, with 7 bases between them. The CDR3 covers 14 residues. The CDR3 DNA is TGTGCCAGTAGTATAGTACATTCCTCCTACGAGCAGTACTTC. Translation: CASSIVHSSYEQYF.

In this sample, this clone turned up a few times. This CDR3 is also generated by other DNA sequences in the sample. The chain recombines TRBV11-2 with TRBJ1-1; D gene unclear. The V end lost 0 bases, the J end lost 2 bases, and 4 bases lay between the germline ends. The CDR3 length is 13 residues. In germline, CDR1 is SGHAT, CDR2 FQNNGV. This chain's CDR3 is CASSLEGNTEAFF. The CDR3 DNA follows: TGTGCCAGCAGCTTAGAGGGAAACACTGAAGCTTTCTTT.

The chain uses TRBV27 and TRBJ1-6; D perhaps matches TRBD1 (5 bases). Germline assignment: CDR1 MNHEY and CDR2 SMNVEV (reference sequence). The CDR3 covers 14 residues. V was pared by 6 bases and J by 7 bases, with 13 bases between. CDR3 sequence (DNA): TGTGCCAGCAGGGTGGGGGGAGGCAATTCACCCCTCCACTTT. This codes for CASRVGGGNSPLHF.

Notes on this clone: The same CDR3 arises from other DNA sequences in this sample as well. The chain couples TRBV7-9 to TRBJ1-6; D is perhaps TRBD1 (6 bases). V gave up 3 bases and J gave up 10 bases, with 13 bases separating them. Germline loops: CDR1 SEHNR, CDR2 FQNEAQ (reference sequence). The CDR3 loop spans 14 amino acids. The CDR3 DNA follows: TGTGCCAGCAGCTTGGTGGGGGGCGGATCACCCCTCCACTTT. It codes for CASSLVGGGSPLHF.

This sequence joins TRBV6-5 and TRBJ2-5; D gene unclear. Germline V lookup: CDR1 MNHEY, CDR2 SVGAGI. The CDR3 contains 13 residues. V shed 0 bases and J shed 5 bases, with 7 bases lying between them. The CDR3 loop reads CASSYSASETQYF. CDR3 bases: TGTGCCAGCAGTTACTCGGCTTCCGAGACCCAGTACTTC.

This chain connects TRBV28 to TRBJ1-2; unclear D gene. CDR1 and CDR2 from the germline V gene are MDHEN and SYDVKM. The V end lost 3 bases, the J end lost 0 bases, and 8 bases lay between the germline ends. The CDR3 contains 14 residues. CDR3 residues: CASSFVGANYGYTF. CDR3 nucleotides: TGTGCCAGCAGTTTTGTCGGAGCTAACTATGGCTACACCTTC.

The rearrangement links TRBV13 to TRBJ2-7, with TRBD1 as a possible D gene (6 bases). Trimming cost V 0 bases and J 4 bases, with 13 bases left between them. This CDR3 region has 15 residues. Germline CDR1 PRHDT, CDR2 FYEKMQ (reference sequence). The CDR3 sequence: CASSLGKGEMYEQYF. The CDR3 coding sequence is TGTGCCAGCAGCTTAGGGAAGGGGGAGATGTACGAGCAGTACTTC.

V gene TRBV10-3 combines with J gene TRBJ2-4, with 13 positions matching TRBD2. The CDR3 runs 17 residues. V lost 7 bases, J lost 0 bases, and 6 bases stayed unmatched. CDR1 and CDR2 from the germline V gene are ENHRY and SYGVKD. The CDR3 region is CAINGLAGEEAKNIQYF. The CDR3 coding sequence is TGTGCCATCAACGGACTAGCGGGAGAGGAAGCCAAAAACATTCAGTACTTC.

The chain combines TRBV4-3 with TRBJ1-6, with D hard to call. V was pared by 1 base and J by 0 bases, with 10 bases between. CDR3 length: 17 amino acids. CDR1 and CDR2 from the germline V gene are LGHNA and YSLEER. The CDR3 nucleotides are TGCGCCAGCAGCCAAGGGGAGCCGAGCTCCTATAATTCACCCCTCCACTTT. Amino acid sequence: CASSQGEPSSYNSPLHF.